Listed below are T cell receptor beta chains from one sample, sequenced in a study of T-cell reconstitution after alpha-beta-depleted transplantation in children. MiXCR, run by TCRdb on the PCR reads, gives a single entry per CDR3 protein. The repertoire includes about 600,000 distinct CDR3 sequences, 23% of them detected once, and roughly 14% sits in the top ten. The sequencing here drew on PBMCs, mostly from graft donor cells, taken 360 days after TCRalphabeta/CD19-depleted stem cell transplant. The source of these receptors is a boy in the first two years of life who had a stem cell transplant for acute myeloid leukemia, so the T cells may come from the graft donor. The CDR3 runs from the conserved cysteine through the conserved F or W. D genes are given only for firm matches. The size of a clone is reported for some rows only, either as once, few or many, or as a class for expanded clones.

TRBJ2-4 TRBV20-1 TRBD1 NA TGCAGTGGGGGGACAGGGGGTAGAAACATTCAGTACTTC CSGGTGGRNIQYF
TRBJ1-1 TRBV28 NA few TGTGCCAGCAGTTACAGGCATACCATGAACACTGAAGCTTTCTTT CASSYRHTMNTEAFF
TRBJ2-7 TRBV12-3/TRBV12-4 TRBD2 many TGTGCCAGCAGTTCGACTAGCGGGGTAGTCTACGAGCAGTACTTC CASSSTSGVVYEQYF
TRBJ2-3 TRBV7-3 NA NA TGTGCCAGCAGCTTAACCCAGAGCACAGATACGCAGTATTTT CASSLTQSTDTQYF
TRBJ2-5 TRBV20-1 NA NA TGCAGTGCTAGTCGGAGCTTCCAAGAGACCCAGTACTTC CSASRSFQETQYF
TRBJ2-1 TRBV29-1 TRBD2 NA TGCAGCGTTGCGCGGGGGGGCAAGGACAATGAGCAGTTCTTC CSVARGGKDNEQFF
TRBJ2-5 TRBV6-1 NA NA TGTGCCAGCAGTAGGGGGGGGCCTCGGGAGACCCAGTACTTC CASSRGGPRETQYF
TRBJ2-1 TRBV7-2 NA NA TGTGCCAGCATCTTAGGGCGGGGACCCCAGTTCTTC CASILGRGPQFF
TRBJ2-1 TRBV5-6 NA NA TGTGCCAGCAGCTTATTCCGACTAGATTCCTACAATGAGCAGTTCTTC CASSLFRLDSYNEQFF
TRBJ2-1 TRBV5-1 TRBD2 NA TGCGCCAGCAGCTTGGCCCCTAGCGGTTACAATGAGCAGTTCTTC CASSLAPSGYNEQFF
TRBJ1-4 TRBV20-1 NA NA TGCAGTGCTAGAATCCCGGGCCAGGGAGGGGAAAAACTGTTTTTT CSARIPGQGGEKLFF